This TCR beta chain was retrieved from a study of response to subunit inactivated influenza vaccine. The CDR3 totals 16 residues. V was pared by 3 bases and J by 0 bases, with 2 bases of the junction left unmatched. The germline V gene has CDR1 MNHEY and CDR2 SMNVEV (reference sequence). Study-wide findings and caveats: The authors put forward the suggestion that each seasonal influenza vaccination may bring in only a limited number of new T cells.

TCRdb independently ran MiXCR on the RT-PCR reads; one entry per CDR3 protein. The sample lists some 600,000 distinct CDR3 sequences; 11% to 15% were seen once. Regarding this clonotype: The antigen is unknown.

The material was PBMCs from blood, obtained around 14 days before vaccination. The J gene is TRBJ2-5, the V gene TRBV27, with 12 bases that match TRBD2. The sequence was collected from a man aged 45-65 years who received an inactivated influenza vaccine. The CDR3 region is CASSFRTSGNQETQYF. The CDR3 DNA is TGTGCCAGCAGTTTTAGGACTAGCGGGAACCAAGAGACCCAGTACTTC.